The rows below give T cell receptor beta chains drawn from one sample of a study of beta chain features in type 1 diabetes. The assay was immunoSEQ multiplex PCR, and TCRdb's table has in-frame clones only and misses some. The sample holds more than 300,000 clones; over 8.5% are singletons and the top ten take over 0.45%. Sequenced sample: central memory CD4+ T cells from blood. These receptors originate from a man aged 25 to 40 with type 1 diabetes. The CDR3 runs from the conserved cysteine through the conserved F or W. D genes are given only for firm matches. Size is stated for part of the rows, as once, few or many counts, or as a class when the clone is expanded.

TRBJ2-1	TRBV28	NA	few	12	CASSEIEGWQFF	TGTGCCAGCAGTGAAATAGAGGGTTGGCAGTTCTTC
TRBJ2-7	TRBV27	NA	NA	15	CASSPQRNTKYEQYF	TGTGCCAGCAGTCCCCAGCGGAATACCAAATACGAGCAGTACTTC
TRBJ1-2	TRBV7-8	NA	NA	16	CASSPGEGQLNYGYTF	TGTGCCAGCAGCCCTGGGGAAGGTCAACTTAACTATGGCTACACCTTC
TRBJ2-2	TRBV29-1	NA	few	13	CSVDRSNTGELFF	TGCAGCGTGGACAGATCGAACACCGGGGAGCTGTTTTTT
TRBJ1-5	TRBV4-2	TRBD1	NA	14	CASSLGTGEQPQHF	TGTGCCAGCAGCTTGGGGACAGGGGAACAGCCCCAGCATTTT
TRBJ2-7	TRBV18	NA	few	16	CASSPTPKDGIYEQYF	TGTGCCAGCTCACCAACCCCCAAGGACGGCATCTACGAGCAGTACTTC
TRBJ2-1	TRBV7-3	TRBD1	once	14	CASSLDRAYNEQFF	TGTGCCAGCAGCTTAGACAGGGCTTACAATGAGCAGTTCTTC
TRBJ2-4	TRBV27	NA	few	16	CASSRGGGNTGNIQYF	TGTGCCAGCAGCCGAGGGGGGGGCAATACGGGAAACATTCAGTACTTC
TRBJ2-7	TRBV7-2	NA	few	13	CASSLRETYEQYF	TGTGCCAGCAGCTTAAGGGAGACCTACGAGCAGTACTTC
TRBJ2-3	TRBV7-2	TRBD1	NA	14	CASSQGGSTDTQYF	TGTGCCAGCAGCCAAGGGGGCTCCACAGATACGCAGTATTTT
TRBJ1-2	TRBV29-1	NA	few	12	CSVEPYNYGYTF	TGCAGCGTTGAACCCTATAACTATGGCTACACCTTC
TRBJ1-2	TRBV5-5	NA	few	14	CASSLDPGSYGYTF	TGTGCCAGCAGCTTGGACCCGGGTTCCTATGGCTACACCTTC
TRBJ1-5	TRBV6-6	TRBD1	few	14	CASTGQGGNQPQHF	TGTGCCAGCACAGGACAGGGGGGGAATCAGCCCCAGCATTTT
TRBJ2-5	TRBV6-1	NA	few	13	CATRATDKETQYF	TGTGCCACCAGAGCGACGGATAAAGAGACCCAGTACTTC
TRBJ2-7	TRBV11-2	TRBD1	few	16	CASSSIQHRGGYEQYF	TGTGCCAGCAGCTCCATCCAACACAGGGGTGGCTACGAGCAGTACTTC
TRBJ1-1	TRBV15	TRBD1	NA	13	CATSRDSDRGAFF	TGTGCCACCAGCAGAGATTCGGACAGGGGGGCTTTCTTT
TRBJ2-7	TRBV11-3	NA	few	15	CASSSGHLRGDEQYF	TGTGCCAGCAGCTCAGGACATCTCCGCGGAGACGAGCAGTACTTC
TRBJ2-2	TRBV4-1	NA	many	11	CASSQGRLLFF	TGCGCCAGCAGCCAGGGGAGGTTGCTGTTTTTT
TRBJ2-3	TRBV5-1	NA	NA	15	CASSVGWPSTDTQYF	TGTGCCAGCAGCGTCGGGTGGCCTAGCACAGATACGCAGTATTTT
TRBJ2-7	TRBV9	NA	NA	13	CASSETGVDEQYF	TGTGCCAGCAGCGAGACTGGGGTGGACGAGCAGTACTTC
TRBJ2-7	TRBV18	NA	NA	14	CASSRSVQIYEQYF	TGTGCCAGCTCACGTTCGGTACAAATCTACGAGCAGTACTTC
TRBJ1-2	TRBV4-1	TRBD1	NA	14	CASSQGGQGGRYTF	TGCGCCAGCAGCCAGGGGGGACAGGGGGGACGCTACACCTTC
TRBJ1-4	TRBV5-4	TRBD1	few	16	CASSPGGGPLGEKLFF	TGTGCCAGCAGTCCAGGGGGCGGACCCCTTGGGGAAAAACTGTTTTTT
TRBJ1-2	TRBV18	TRBD1	few	12	CASSPDRAGYTF	TGTGCCAGCTCACCAGACAGGGCCGGCTACACCTTC
TRBJ1-1	TRBV6-4	NA	NA	15	CASTTEGRANTEAFF	TGTGCCAGCACGACCGAGGGGCGTGCGAACACTGAAGCTTTCTTT